This T cell receptor (delta chain) is drawn from a study of DNA immune sequencing with unique molecular identifiers (dated by TCRdb to about 2020). About the study as a whole: gammadelta T cells were enriched from buffy coats using immunomagnetic cell separation, and their genomic DNA was sequenced. gammadelta T cells were enriched from PBMC of 10 or so healthy individuals by fluorescence-activated cell sorting. The study developed and validated an ultrasensitive DNA-based TRD repertoire sequencing method using PCR-introduced unique molecular identifiers. Healthy individuals were used as donors, and sorted peripheral blood gammadelta T cells were profiled from around ten of these donors. The method was validated on synthetic reference molecules and on blood samples from healthy individuals. To compare enriched and non-enriched samples, about 100 ng of enriched gammadelta T-cell DNA and 1 ug of non-enriched PBMC DNA were sequenced. The paper's findings and limits, for the study overall: Among clonotypes from healthy donors, the most common TRD rearrangement was TRDV2 paired with TRDJ1. TRD repertoire diversity varied between healthy donors, with several donors highly oligoclonal where top 5 clonotypes exceeded half of productive molecules. The primer-based approach cannot detect novel TRD sequences that are not targeted by the primers.

The table lists this clone with a few counts. Its antigen is unknown. The protein TCRdb lists belongs to a much larger clone and differs from this DNA's translation at residue 8, which points to a read error; the protein shown is made from the DNA. Library construction relied on multiplex PCR. A 32-plex assay amplified the genomic DNA, with primers for all 8 TRDV and 4 TRDJ genes spanning the CDR3. During around 3 cycles of barcoding PCR, a 12-nucleotide UMI was attached, and a second PCR using Illumina adapter primers followed. AMPure XP beads were used to purify the libraries, and library quality was checked on a Fragment Analyzer using the HS NGS Fragment kit. An Illumina MiniSeq mid-output kit with roughly 18% PhiX and 150 cycles of paired-end reads was used for sequencing. The published analysis was carried out like this. MIGEC version 1.2.9 was used to process the reads, grouping the reads by UMI and building error-corrected consensus sequences. Post-processing used modified VDJtools version 1.2.1 scripts and the tcR R package. TCRdb processed the public reads again with the CATT caller, after which rows with matching DNA were combined. The V and J calls were not made by the authors but by TCRdb's processing. The sample records some 2,100 delta-chain clones, 11% to 15% of which are singletons. The ten largest clones represent approximately 51% of the sample.

A distance of 22 bases separates the germline ends of V and J, which lose 3 bases and 0 bases respectively. From cysteine to phenylalanine, the CDR3 is 18 amino acids long. The read is trimmed to its CDR3 DNA, 54 bases read in frame from base 1. CDR1 and CDR2, per the germline V gene, are GEAIGNYY and EKD. This sequence was found in a human donor in good health. Material for sequencing was gamma-delta T cells enriched from blood buffy coat, or unenriched PBMCs (not recorded which). The chain links TRDV2 with TRDJ1; the D gene is perhaps TRDD3, on 5 matching bases. The CDR3 protein sequence reads: CACDPVLWGPPYTDKLIF. The sequence in DNA is TGTGCCTGTGACCCTGTACTGTGGGGCCCCCCGTACACCGATAAACTCATCTTT.